Below, 20 T cell receptor beta chains from the same sample are listed, as sequenced in a study of CD8+CD57+ T cells in acquired aplastic anemia listed by TCRdb under 2018. Flow cytometry had shown CD8+CD57+ cell expansion in the patients selected for sequencing. TCRdb records Illumina HiSeq 2000 as the sequencer. Genomic DNA served as template for TCR beta VDJ combination and CDR3 sequence profiling. TCRdb reworked the public reads: Q25 trimming with fastp, MiXCR clone assembly, productive beta chains retained. Identical CDR3 proteins give one entry, which carries the most common genes and DNA. Counted in this sample were fewer than 250,000 distinct CDR3 sequences; approximately 45% of them appeared once. The ten top clones hold 7.8% of the sample. The sample comprised sorted CD4+, CD8+, or CD8+CD57+ T cells (not recorded which) from PBMCs. These receptors all stem from a human donor with aplastic anemia.

This clonotype was seen at least ten times. The junction differs from germline at one of its ends, possibly a read error. The chain recombines TRBV6-4 with TRBJ2-7; possibly TRBD1 or TRBD2 for D (5 bases each). Germline CDR1 is MRHNA and CDR2 is SNTAGT. The CDR3 contains 14 residues. CDR3 coding DNA: TGTGCCAGCAGTCCAGGGAAGGGACCTTACGAGCGGTACTTC. It encodes CASSPGKGPYERYF.

This clonotype was recorded many times. This chain connects TRBV19 to TRBJ1-1; D possibly corresponds to TRBD1 (6 bases). CDR1 is LNHDA, CDR2 SQIVND, per germline (reference sequence). V shed 4 bases and J shed 3 bases, with 15 bases lying between them. This CDR3 comprises 15 residues. CDR3 sequence reads: CASSTRQGIDTEAFF. The DNA for the CDR3 is TGTGCCAGTAGTACGCGGCAGGGGATCGACACTGAAGCTTTCTTT.

The rearrangement joins TRBV15 to TRBJ2-7; the match to TRBD2 covers 14 bases. CDR1 is LNHNV, CDR2 YYDKDF, per germline (reference sequence). J gave up 5 bases and V 3 bases, and 9 bases lay outside the gene matches. The CDR3 loop spans 17 amino acids. DNA of the CDR3: TGTGCCACCAGCAGCGTCGTGGGACTAGCGGGAGTGCACGAGCAGTACTTC. It specifies CATSSVVGLAGVHEQYF.

The J gene is TRBJ2-5, the V gene TRBV5-1; 8 bases map to TRBD2. The CDR3 length is 16 residues. The germline CDR1 and CDR2 sequences are SGHRS and YFSETQ. V dropped 7 bases and J dropped 4; count of bases not matched to a gene: 15. The CDR3 sequence: CASARSGRQEGETQYF. The CDR3 DNA follows: TGCGCCAGCGCGAGAAGCGGGAGACAGGAAGGAGAGACCCAGTACTTC.

CDR3 nucleotides: TGTGCCAGCAGTCCACCCCCGGGACAGGGCGATGAAAAACTGTTTTTT. It yields the protein CASSPPPGQGDEKLFF. This rearrangement joins TRBV12-3 or TRBV12-4 to TRBJ1-4, with 9 bases matching TRBD1. The CDR3 contains 16 residues. Losses at the gene ends were 5 bases for V and 6 bases for J; bases not matched to a gene: 10.

The table lists this clonotype with many counts. The V gene is TRBV4-3, the J gene TRBJ2-7; D might be TRBD1 (5 bases). CDR1 LGHNA and CDR2 YSLEER come from the germline V gene. V lost 1 base and J 1 base, leaving 11 bases between the germline ends. The CDR3 has 15 residues. The CDR3 nucleotides are TGCGCCAGCAGCCAAGGGATTGCAGGGTCCTACGAGCAGTACTTC. Its translation is CASSQGIAGSYEQYF.

The chain links TRBV29-1 to TRBJ2-7, with 8 bases aligning to TRBD1. Germline assignment: CDR1 SQVTM and CDR2 ANQGSEA. The V segment lost 3 bases and the J segment 7 bases; nucleotides outside the gene matches: 11. This CDR3 has 14 residues. The CDR3 spells CSVDEDRADWEQYF. DNA of the CDR3: TGCAGCGTTGACGAGGACAGGGCGGATTGGGAGCAGTACTTC.

In this sample, this clonotype turned up a few times. The chain is built from TRBV7-9 and TRBJ1-6, with TRBD1 matching 8 bases. This CDR3 spans 14 amino acids. The V and J ends lost 5 bases and 10 bases, in that order; junction bases with no gene match: 7. Germline V gene lookup returns CDR1 SEHNR and CDR2 FQNEAQ (reference sequence). Here the CDR3 DNA reads TGTGCCAGCAGCGTGCGGACAGGGCGCTCACCCCTCCACTTT. This codes for CASSVRTGRSPLHF.

This clonotype was seen many times. V usage is TRBV7-9 and J usage is TRBJ2-3; D is unresolved. V was clipped by 6 bases and J by 0 bases, with 7 bases between them. From germline, CDR1 is SEHNR and CDR2 FQNEAQ (reference sequence). The CDR3 has 13 amino acids. CDR3 amino acids: CASRRGSTDTQYF. CDR3 nucleotide sequence: TGTGCCAGCAGGCGTGGTAGCACAGATACGCAGTATTTT.

This rearrangement joins TRBV6-5 to TRBJ2-1; 9 positions match TRBD2. CDR3 size: 17 residues. The trim removed 6 bases at V and 3 bases at J, leaving 12 bases unmatched. CDR1 is MNHEY and CDR2 is SVGAGI in the germline V gene. CDR3 nucleotides: TGTGCCAGCAGCCGCAACCCGCGGGAGGGAGGCTACAATGAGCAGTTCTTC. Its protein is CASSRNPREGGYNEQFF.

This chain connects TRBV6-5 to TRBJ2-5; D gene ambiguous. The CDR3 spans 14 residues. Per the germline V gene, CDR1 is MNHEY and CDR2 is SVGAGI. The germline V and J ends were trimmed by 4 bases and 3 bases, with 12 bases remaining between them. CDR3 DNA: TGTGCCAGCAGTTCCCCTCGGATGGAAGAGACCCAGTACTTC. Residues: CASSSPRMEETQYF.

This clonotype was seen a few times. V gene TRBV13 combines with J gene TRBJ1-4, with 9 bases matching TRBD1. V was clipped by 4 bases and J by 1 base; unmatched bases: 4. From germline, CDR1 is PRHDT and CDR2 FYEKMQ (reference sequence). The CDR3 is made up of 16 amino acids. The chain's CDR3 is CASSSTGGGTNEKLFF. In DNA form, the CDR3 reads TGTGCCAGCAGCTCCACAGGGGGCGGAACTAATGAAAAACTGTTTTTT.

This clonotype was observed a handful of times. This chain connects TRBV5-6 to TRBJ2-5, with 8 bases lining up with TRBD2. The V gene's germline CDR1 is SGHDT and CDR2 YYEEEE. This CDR3 region has 16 residues. The V gene end was trimmed by 0 bases and the J gene end by 5 bases; junction bases not matched to a gene: 9. The CDR3: CASSLVPAGGLETQYF. CDR3 DNA sequence: TGTGCCAGCAGCTTGGTTCCTGCGGGGGGCCTTGAGACCCAGTACTTC.

CDR3 sequence reads: CASSQVLGGEQYF. The CDR3 region has the DNA TGTGCCAGCAGCCAAGTCCTGGGCGGGGAGCAGTACTTC. The chain carries TRBV3-1 and TRBJ2-7; tentatively, D is TRBD2 (5 bases). This CDR3 is 13 amino acids long. Germline values: CDR1 LGHDT, CDR2 YNNKEL (reference sequence). V was trimmed by 1 base and J by 7 bases, leaving 11 bases between them.

The J gene is TRBJ2-7, the V gene TRBV2; D is undetermined. The CDR3 loop spans 14 amino acids. Germline values: CDR1 SNHLY, CDR2 FYNNEI. V shed 8 bases and J shed 0 bases, with 14 bases lying between them. CDR3 coding DNA: TGTGCCAGCCAGTATGGGGTTAGCTCCTACGAGCAGTACTTC. Amino acid sequence: CASQYGVSSYEQYF.

There are many counts of this clonotype. The chain couples TRBV20-1 to TRBJ1-2; 7 nucleotides align to TRBD1. The trim removed 0 bases at V and 4 bases at J, leaving 8 bases unmatched. Germline loops: CDR1 DFQATT, CDR2 SNEGSKA (reference sequence). The length of the CDR3 is 15 residues. The DNA for the CDR3 is TGCAGTGCTAGAGAGGGGTCAGGGGGAGGCTATGGCTACACCTTC. Amino acid sequence: CSAREGSGGGYGYTF.

The chain recombines TRBV30 with TRBJ1-1; D gene ambiguous. Germline V gene sequence: CDR1 GTSNPN, CDR2 SVGIG (reference sequence). There are 13 residues in the CDR3. V was clipped by 0 bases and J by 2 bases, with 7 bases between them. CDR3 sequence (DNA): TGTGCCTGGAGTGTACAAAAAAACACTGAAGCTTTCTTT. Encoded protein: CAWSVQKNTEAFF. Supplemented by reference TRBV30 and TRBJ1-1, the full variable domain reads SQTIHQWPATLVQPVGSPLSLECTVEGTSNPNLYWYRQAAGRGLQLLFYSVGIGQISSEVPQNLSASRPQDRQFILSSKKLLLSDSGFYLCAWSVQKNTEAFFGQGTRLTVV.

This chain uses TRBV10-1 with TRBJ2-1; D not certain. The ends were cut back, 6 bases at V and 4 bases at J, with 7 bases in the middle. The CDR3 extends over 12 amino acids. Germline assignment: CDR1 WNHNN and CDR2 SYGVQD (reference sequence). The CDR3 coding sequence is TGCGCCAGCAGCCACCCTTACAATGAGCAGTTCTTC. Protein product: CASSHPYNEQFF.

This clonotype was recorded at least ten times. The CDR3 DNA follows: TGTGCCTGGAGAGGGTATGGCTACACCTTC. This codes for CAWRGYGYTF. V usage is TRBV30 and J usage is TRBJ1-2; D ambiguous. CDR1 and CDR2 (germline): GTSNPN, SVGIG (reference sequence). This CDR3 has 10 residues. V lost 3 bases and J 5 bases, leaving 4 bases between the germline ends. Together with reference TRBV30 and TRBJ1-2, the CDR3 gives the full variable domain: SQTIHQWPATLVQPVGSPLSLECTVEGTSNPNLYWYRQAAGRGLQLLFYSVGIGQISSEVPQNLSASRPQDRQFILSSKKLLLSDSGFYLCAWRGYGYTFGSGTRLTVV.

For this clonotype: At one boundary the junction diverges from the germline segment, which might be a read error. The gene calls are TRBV25-1 and TRBJ2-5; 7 nucleotides match TRBD1. The CDR3 contains 9 residues. Germline V gene sequence: CDR1 MGHDK, CDR2 SYGVNS. CDR3 in amino acids: CASSRTGHF. In DNA, the CDR3 is TGTGCCAGCAGTAGGACAGGCCACTTC.